The clone carrying this TCR beta chain was counted between two and nine times. Its matching antigen is unknown. This sample was taken from a study of T cell responses to AZD1222 COVID-19 vaccine. V lost 4 bases to trimming and J lost 6 bases, with 10 bases between them. Germline V gene sequence: CDR1 SGHTA, CDR2 FQGTGA. The CDR3 totals 13 residues. Study-wide points: Donors, mostly white British, included more females; clonal diversity was possibly underestimated. Repertoire sampling happened only post peak T cell response. Among spike-specific TCRs, nearly half reportedly target unmutated variant regions.

Some clones are missing from TCRdb's copy, which holds only in-frame ones; the method was immunoSEQ multiplex PCR. Among some 170,000 clones listed, roughly nine tenths were seen once. This receptor was identified in an adult who received the AZD1222 COVID-19 vaccine. V usage is TRBV7-3 and J usage is TRBJ2-1; no definite D call. The material was peripheral blood, obtained 28 days after the second AZD1222 dose. CDR3 amino acids: CASSSSAANEQFF. The DNA for the CDR3 is TGTGCCAGCAGCTCAAGCGCTGCCAATGAGCAGTTCTTC. Full variable domain (outside the CDR3, taken from reference TRBV7-3 and TRBJ2-1): GAGVSQTPSNKVTEKGKYVELRCDPISGHTALYWYRQSLGQGPEFLIYFQGTGAADDSGLPNDRFFAVRPEGSVSTLKIQRTERGDSAVYLCASSSSAANEQFFGPGTRLTVL.